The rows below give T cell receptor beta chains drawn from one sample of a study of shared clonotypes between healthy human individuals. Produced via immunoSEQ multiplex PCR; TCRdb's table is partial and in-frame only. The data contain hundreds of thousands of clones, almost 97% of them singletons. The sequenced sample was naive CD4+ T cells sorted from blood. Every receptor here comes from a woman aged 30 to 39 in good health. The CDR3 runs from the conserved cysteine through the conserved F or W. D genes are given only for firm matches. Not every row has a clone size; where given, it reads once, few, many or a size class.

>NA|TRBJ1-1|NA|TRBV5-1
CASSPRWDTEAFF
TGCGCCAGCAGCCCAAGGTGGGACACTGAAGCTTTCTTT
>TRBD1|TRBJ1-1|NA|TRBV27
CASSFTGEAEAFF
TGTGCCAGCAGTTTCACAGGGGAGGCTGAAGCTTTCTTT
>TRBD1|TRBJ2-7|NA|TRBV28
CASSLPGQGNHEQYF
TGTGCCAGCAGCCTACCGGGACAGGGAAACCACGAGCAGTACTTC
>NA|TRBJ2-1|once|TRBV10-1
CASSELGVTYNEQFF
TGCGCCAGCAGTGAGTTGGGAGTGACCTACAATGAGCAGTTCTTC
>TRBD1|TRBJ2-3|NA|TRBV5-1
CASSLRTGESTDTQYF
TGCGCCAGCAGCTTAAGGACAGGGGAAAGCACAGATACGCAGTATTTT
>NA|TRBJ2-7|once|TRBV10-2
CASSESGHHEQYF
TGCGCCAGCAGTGAGTCGGGGCATCACGAGCAGTACTTC
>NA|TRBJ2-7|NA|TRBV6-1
CASSAADYYEQYF
TGTGCCAGCAGTGCGGCCGACTACTACGAGCAGTACTTC
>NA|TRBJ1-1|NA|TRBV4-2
CASSQGTGSVNTEAFF
TGTGCCAGCAGCCAAGGAACAGGTTCGGTGAACACTGAAGCTTTCTTT
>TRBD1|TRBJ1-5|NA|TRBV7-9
CASSLDRDQPQHF
TGTGCCAGCAGCTTGGACAGGGATCAGCCCCAGCATTTT
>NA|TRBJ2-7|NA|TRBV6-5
CASSYEGTIYEQYF
TGTGCCAGCAGTTACGAAGGGACAATCTACGAGCAGTACTTC
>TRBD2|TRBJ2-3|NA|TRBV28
CASNLAGRTDTQYF
TGTGCCAGCAATCTAGCGGGACGCACAGATACGCAGTATTTT
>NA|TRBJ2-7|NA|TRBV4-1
CASSRSDRGQGSYEQYF
TGCGCCAGCAGCCGGTCGGATAGGGGACAAGGGTCCTACGAGCAGTACTTC
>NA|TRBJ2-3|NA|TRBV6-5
CASRGVRSTDTQYF
TGTGCCAGCAGAGGGGTGAGGAGCACAGATACGCAGTATTTT
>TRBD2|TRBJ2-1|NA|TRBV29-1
CSVIAGGSYNEQFF
TGCAGCGTTATAGCGGGTGGCTCCTACAATGAGCAGTTCTTC
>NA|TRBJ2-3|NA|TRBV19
CACAPGHGTDTQYF
TGTGCCTGTGCACCAGGGCATGGCACAGATACGCAGTATTTT
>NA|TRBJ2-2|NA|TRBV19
CASTSGFNTGELFF
TGTGCCAGTACCTCAGGGTTTAACACCGGGGAGCTGTTTTTT
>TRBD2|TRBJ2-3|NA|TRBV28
CASSFYSGGGDTQYF
TGTGCCAGCAGTTTTTACTCGGGAGGAGGAGATACGCAGTATTTT
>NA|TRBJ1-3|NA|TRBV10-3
CAISELSDGNTIYF
TGTGCCATCAGTGAGTTGTCGGATGGAAACACCATATATTTT
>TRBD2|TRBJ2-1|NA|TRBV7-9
CASIIVASGNSYNEQFF
TGTGCCAGCATCATTGTGGCTAGCGGGAACTCCTACAATGAGCAGTTCTTC
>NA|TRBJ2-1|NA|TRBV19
CASYATSGGRPYNEQFF
TGTGCCAGTTACGCTACATCCGGGGGGCGTCCCTACAATGAGCAGTTCTTC
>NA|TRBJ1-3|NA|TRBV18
CASSPPSLPQNTIYF
TGTGCCAGCTCACCACCGTCCCTCCCCCAGAACACCATATATTTT
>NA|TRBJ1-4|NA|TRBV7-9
CASSQGQPNEKLFF
TGTGCCAGCAGCCAGGGGCAACCTAATGAAAAACTGTTTTTT
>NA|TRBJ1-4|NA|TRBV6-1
CASSEIGVGEKLFF
TGTGCCAGCAGTGAAATCGGGGTGGGTGAAAAACTGTTTTTT
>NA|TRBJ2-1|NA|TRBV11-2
CASSLGQGNEQFF
TGTGCCAGCAGCTTAGGTCAGGGCAATGAGCAGTTCTTC
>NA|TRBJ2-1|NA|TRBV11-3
CASSPRKTGEQFF
TGTGCCAGCAGCCCCCGAAAGACAGGAGAGCAGTTCTTC
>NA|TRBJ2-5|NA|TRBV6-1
CASSEIGGVWETQYF
TGTGCCAGCAGTGAAATTGGTGGGGTTTGGGAGACCCAGTACTTC
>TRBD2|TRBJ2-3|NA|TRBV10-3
CAISGGLAGTDTQYF
TGTGCCATCAGTGGCGGACTAGCGGGAACAGATACGCAGTATTTT
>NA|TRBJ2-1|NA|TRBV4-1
CASSHLGIRSYNEQFF
TGCGCCAGCAGCCACTTGGGAATTCGTTCCTACAATGAGCAGTTCTTC
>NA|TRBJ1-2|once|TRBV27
CASSLRQGLYYGYTF
TGTGCCAGCAGCTTGAGGCAGGGATTATACTATGGCTACACCTTC
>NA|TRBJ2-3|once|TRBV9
CASTLDYRPRGRSDTQYF
TGTGCCAGCACCCTCGACTACCGCCCACGGGGACGATCAGATACGCAGTATTTT
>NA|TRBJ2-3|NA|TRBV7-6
CASSVASWDTQYF
TGTGCCAGCAGCGTGGCGTCTTGGGATACGCAGTATTTT
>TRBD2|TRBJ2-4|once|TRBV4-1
CASSQLAGGPRYF
TGCGCCAGCAGCCAACTAGCGGGAGGGCCCAGGTACTTC
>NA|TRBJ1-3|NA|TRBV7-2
CASSVDAGNTIYF
TGTGCCAGCAGCGTAGATGCTGGAAACACCATATATTTT
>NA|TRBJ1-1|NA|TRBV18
CASSPPGLAGGTEAFF
TGTGCCAGCTCACCCCCGGGGCTGGCAGGAGGAACTGAAGCTTTCTTT
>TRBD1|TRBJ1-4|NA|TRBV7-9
CASSLGDRGNEKLFF
TGTGCCAGCAGCTTAGGGGACAGGGGAAATGAAAAACTGTTTTTT
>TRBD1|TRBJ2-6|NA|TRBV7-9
CASSPDFGTGGNGANVLTF
TGTGCCAGCAGCCCCGACTTCGGGACAGGGGGCAATGGGGCCAACGTCCTGACTTTC
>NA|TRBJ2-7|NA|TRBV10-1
CASKASSYEQYF
TGCGCCAGCAAGGCCTCTTCCTACGAGCAGTACTTC
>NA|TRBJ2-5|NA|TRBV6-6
CASSWDPGSQYF
TGTGCCAGCAGTTGGGATCCGGGGTCCCAGTACTTC
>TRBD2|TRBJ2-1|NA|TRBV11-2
CASSLGGHPGGLFF
TGTGCCAGCAGCTTAGGGGGCCATCCGGGAGGTCTGTTCTTC
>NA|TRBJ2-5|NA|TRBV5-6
CASSLDQETQYF
TGTGCCAGCAGCTTAGATCAAGAGACCCAGTACTTC
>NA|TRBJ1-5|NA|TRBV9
CASSVGGDSNQPQHF
TGTGCCAGCAGCGTAGGAGGGGACAGCAATCAGCCCCAGCATTTT
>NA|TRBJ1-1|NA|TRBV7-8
CASSLTKTGRRAFF
TGTGCCAGCAGCTTAACTAAGACAGGCAGGAGGGCTTTCTTT
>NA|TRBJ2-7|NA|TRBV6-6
CASSPPGSFSYEQYF
TGTGCCAGCAGCCCTCCTGGTAGTTTCTCCTACGAGCAGTACTTC
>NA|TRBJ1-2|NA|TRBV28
CASSTDQGRYGYTF
TGTGCCAGCAGTACGGATCAAGGCCGCTATGGCTACACCTTC
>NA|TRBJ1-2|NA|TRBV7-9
CASSLVGGVNGYTF
TGTGCCAGCAGCTTAGTAGGGGGAGTGAATGGCTACACCTTC
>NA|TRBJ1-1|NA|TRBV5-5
CASSRTGPGTEAFF
TGTGCCAGCAGCAGAACAGGCCCTGGGACTGAAGCTTTCTTT
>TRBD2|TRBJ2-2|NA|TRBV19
CASSRGLAGGVKNTGELFF
TGTGCCAGTAGTAGGGGACTAGCGGGAGGCGTGAAGAACACCGGGGAGCTGTTTTTT
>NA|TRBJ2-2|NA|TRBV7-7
CASSYIVIPPAGELFF
TGTGCCAGCAGCTACATCGTGATTCCCCCAGCCGGGGAGCTGTTTTTT
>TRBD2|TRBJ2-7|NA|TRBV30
CACEKKLAGDKYEQYF
TGTGCCTGCGAAAAAAAACTAGCGGGGGACAAATACGAGCAGTACTTC
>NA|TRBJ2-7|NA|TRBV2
CASSLGLPEQYF
TGTGCCAGCAGCCTTGGACTCCCCGAGCAGTACTTC
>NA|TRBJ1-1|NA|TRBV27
CASSLRGLLTEAFF
TGTGCCAGCAGTTTAAGGGGTCTCCTGACTGAAGCTTTCTTT
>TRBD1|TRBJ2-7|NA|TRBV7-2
CASASPDRGREQYF
TGTGCCAGCGCCTCCCCGGACAGGGGGCGCGAGCAGTACTTC
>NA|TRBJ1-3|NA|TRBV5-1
CASSLDAVSGNTIYF
TGCGCCAGCAGCTTGGATGCTGTCTCTGGAAACACCATATATTTT
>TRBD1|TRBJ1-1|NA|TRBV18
CASSLIQGGTEAFF
TGTGCCAGCTCACTTATTCAGGGGGGCACTGAAGCTTTCTTT
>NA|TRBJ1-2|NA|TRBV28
CASSSGGGLGYTF
TGTGCCAGCAGTTCGGGTGGGGGGCTTGGCTACACCTTC